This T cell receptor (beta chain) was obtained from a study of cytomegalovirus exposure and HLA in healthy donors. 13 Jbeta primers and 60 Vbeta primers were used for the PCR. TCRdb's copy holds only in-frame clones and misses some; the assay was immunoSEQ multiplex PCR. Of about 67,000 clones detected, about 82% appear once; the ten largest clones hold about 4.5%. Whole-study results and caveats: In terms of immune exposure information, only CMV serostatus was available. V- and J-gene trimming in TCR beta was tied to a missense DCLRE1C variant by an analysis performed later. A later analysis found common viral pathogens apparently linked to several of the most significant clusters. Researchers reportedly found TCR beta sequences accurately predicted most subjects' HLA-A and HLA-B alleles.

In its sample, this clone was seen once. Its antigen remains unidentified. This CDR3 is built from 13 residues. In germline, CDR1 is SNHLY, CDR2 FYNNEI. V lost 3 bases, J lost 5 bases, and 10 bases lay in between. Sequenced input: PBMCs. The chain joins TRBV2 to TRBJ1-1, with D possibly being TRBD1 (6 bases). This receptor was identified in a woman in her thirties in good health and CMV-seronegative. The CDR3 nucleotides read TGTGCCAGCAGTGATCCAGGGGAAACTGAAGCTTTCTTT. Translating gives CASSDPGETEAFF.